The source of this T cell receptor beta chain is a study of cytomegalovirus exposure and HLA in healthy donors. Across the study: An earlier analysis found some 120 million unique TCR beta sequences from 150 million to 200 million T cells. Study results and limitations: Being productive about 87% or about 30% of the time was typical of most TCR beta V segments in an earlier analysis. Rarity characterized most TCR sequences, yet some public TCRs appeared in many donors.

In regard to this clone: No antigen is known for it.

Germline V CDR1 and CDR2: SGHRS, YFSETQ. V was pared by 6 bases and J by 5 bases, with 11 bases of the junction left unmatched. This CDR3 contains 14 residues. Vbeta (60) and Jbeta (13) primers were used in the PCR. TCRdb's table, derived via immunoSEQ multiplex PCR, lists solely in-frame clones and lacks some. This table holds about 210,000 clones, around 86% found once. Sequenced: PBMCs. V is TRBV5-1 and J is TRBJ2-7; 7 bases are shared with TRBD1. The receptor's source is a woman between 45 and 60 years old in good health and CMV-seropositive. The CDR3 reads CASTKGDSKNEQYF. The DNA for the CDR3 is TGCGCCAGCACAAAGGGGGACAGTAAAAACGAGCAGTACTTC. Variable domain in full (rest from reference TRBV5-1 and TRBJ2-7): KAGVTQTPRYLIKTRGQQVTLSCSPISGHRSVSWYQQTPGQGLQFLFEYFSETQRNKGNFPGRFSGRQFSNSRSEMNVSTLELGDSALYLCASTKGDSKNEQYFGPGTRLTVT.